These 27 T cell receptor beta chains share one sample of origin, sequenced in a study of blood T cell repertoires in COVID-19. Clones were read by immunoSEQ multiplex PCR, and TCRdb kept only the in-frame ones, dropping some. The sample records 300,000 to 350,000 clones, approximately 88% being singletons. Sample: PBMCs or T cells enriched from blood (not recorded which). These receptors were obtained from a man aged 25 to 40 who had recovered from COVID-19.

This chain joins TRBV12-3 or TRBV12-4 and TRBJ2-7; D is possibly TRBD2 (6 bases). V was shortened by 5 bases and J by 2 bases, with 10 bases between the two germline ends. The CDR3 is 13 residues long. The CDR3 region has the DNA TGTGCCAGCAGTCCCGCGGGACCCTACGAGCAGTACTTC. Protein product: CASSPAGPYEQYF.

The V gene is TRBV18, the J gene TRBJ2-1; 8 bases match TRBD1. Per the germline V gene, CDR1 is KGHSH and CDR2 is LQKENI. J was trimmed by 4 bases and V by 3 bases; bases with no gene match: 11. This CDR3 region has 17 residues. This chain's CDR3 is CASSPMQQGARYNEQFF. DNA of the CDR3: TGTGCCAGCTCACCCATGCAGCAGGGGGCGAGATACAATGAGCAGTTCTTC. Together with reference TRBV18 and TRBJ2-1, the CDR3 gives the full variable domain: NAGVMQNPRHLVRRRGQEARLRCSPMKGHSHVYWYRQLPEEGLKFMVYLQKENIIDESGMPKERFSAEFPKEGPSILRIQQVVRGDSAAYFCASSPMQQGARYNEQFFGPGTRLTVL.

The DNA of the CDR3 is TGTGCCAGCTCACCAGCACAGGGGAGGCCTGAGCAGTACTTC. Amino acid sequence: CASSPAQGRPEQYF. The rearrangement joins TRBV18 to TRBJ2-7; D might be TRBD1 (7 bases). Germline V gene sequence: CDR1 KGHSH, CDR2 LQKENI. The CDR3 loop spans 14 amino acids. The V and J ends lost 2 bases and 7 bases respectively, with 15 bases between them.

The chain joins TRBV7-9 to TRBJ1-6, with D tentatively TRBD1 (6 bases). CDR1 is SEHNR, CDR2 FQNEAQ, per germline (reference sequence). The CDR3 runs 17 residues. Deletions cut 1 base from V and 1 base from J, with 11 bases between. The CDR3 is CASSLGGRGSYNSPLHF. CDR3 nucleotide sequence: TGTGCCAGCAGCTTAGGGGGCAGGGGATCCTATAATTCACCCCTCCACTTT.

The chain employs TRBV28 and TRBJ1-2, with 8 nucleotides matching TRBD1. Germline trimming cut 5 bases from V and 4 bases from J; bases unmatched to any gene: 9. The CDR3 loop spans 15 amino acids. Germline V gene sequence: CDR1 MDHEN, CDR2 SYDVKM. The DNA of the CDR3 is TGTGCCAGCAGTCTACCCCCGGGACAGGCCTATGGCTACACCTTC. Translated, it gives CASSLPPGQAYGYTF.

The rearrangement joins TRBV10-3 to TRBJ1-2; 7 bases map to TRBD1. Germline lookup yields CDR1 ENHRY and CDR2 SYGVKD. The length of the CDR3 is 15 residues. V was clipped by 7 bases and J by 6 bases; unmatched bases: 14. Written as DNA, the CDR3 is TGTGCCATCACCGTGCGGGAGGGGGCGCGGGATGGCTACACCTTC. This encodes CAITVREGARDGYTF.

This clone was detected only once. The CDR3 region is CASSLSGPDYNEQFF. The CDR3 coding sequence is TGTGCCAGCAGTTTATCGGGCCCAGATTACAATGAGCAGTTCTTC. J is TRBJ2-1 and V is TRBV27; unclear D gene. Germline CDR1 MNHEY, CDR2 SMNVEV (reference sequence). This CDR3 has 15 amino acids. V was pared by 0 bases and J by 4 bases, with 10 bases between.

The rearrangement joins TRBV9 to TRBJ2-2, with TRBD1 matching over 7 bases. This CDR3 region has 14 residues. The V segment lost 3 bases and the J segment 9 bases; nucleotides outside the gene matches: 8. The V gene's germline CDR1 is SGDLS and CDR2 YYNGEE. The CDR3 DNA sequence: TGTGCCAGCAGCGCTCCGACAGGGCGCAGGGAGCTGTTTTTT. Translated: CASSAPTGRRELFF.

The V and J genes are TRBV30 and TRBJ1-2; 7 positions agree with TRBD1. CDR1 and CDR2 from the germline V gene are GTSNPN and SVGIG (reference sequence). The trim removed 1 base at V and 4 bases at J, leaving 3 bases unmatched. This CDR3 has 13 amino acids. The CDR3 nucleotides are TGTGCCTGGAGTGATGGGACAGCCTATGGCTACACCTTC. Translation: CAWSDGTAYGYTF.

CDR3 bases: TGTGCCACCCGCGGACAGGGCCTTCCCTCTGGAAACACCATATATTTT. As protein: CATRGQGLPSGNTIYF. V gene TRBV24-1 combines with J gene TRBJ1-3; 8 positions agree with TRBD1. The V gene's germline CDR1 is KGHDR and CDR2 SFDVKD. Trimming cost V 9 bases and J 0 bases; bases outside gene matches: 9. This CDR3 spans 16 amino acids.

The J gene is TRBJ1-2, the V gene TRBV9; no firm D call. Trimming cost V 2 bases and J 4 bases, with 15 bases left between them. This CDR3 comprises 15 residues. Germline V gene lookup returns CDR1 SGDLS and CDR2 YYNGEE. The CDR3 spells CASSVQQETSYGYTF. As DNA, the CDR3 is TGTGCCAGCAGCGTTCAACAAGAAACGTCCTATGGCTACACCTTC.

This clone has ten or more counts. The chain carries TRBV12-3 or TRBV12-4 and TRBJ1-3, with D uncertain. The germline V and J ends were trimmed by 7 bases and 4 bases, with 11 bases remaining between them. The CDR3 extends over 13 amino acids. The CDR3 sequence: CASIPPRGNTIYF. The CDR3 DNA sequence: TGTGCCAGCATCCCCCCCAGGGGAAACACCATATATTTT.

This sequence joins TRBV19 and TRBJ1-2; no firm D call. From germline, CDR1 is LNHDA and CDR2 SQIVND (reference sequence). This CDR3 has 14 residues. Trimming took off 1 base at V and 3 bases at J, with 9 bases between the two ends. The CDR3, as DNA: TGTGCCAGTAGTATAGCCGGGATCGACTATGGCTACACCTTC. As protein: CASSIAGIDYGYTF. Drawing the rest from reference TRBV19 and TRBJ1-2, the complete variable domain is DGGITQSPKYLFRKEGQNVTLSCEQNLNHDAMYWYRQDPGQGLRLIYYSQIVNDFQKGDIAEGYSVSREKKESFPLTVTSAQKNPTAFYLCASSIAGIDYGYTFGSGTRLTVV.

V is TRBV12-3 or TRBV12-4 and J is TRBJ2-3; possible D gene TRBD1, 5 bases. V was shortened by 1 base and J by 6 bases, with 8 bases between the two germline ends. This CDR3 is built from 13 residues. The CDR3 sequence is CASSLDYRDTQYF. CDR3 in DNA: TGTGCCAGCAGTTTAGATTACAGGGATACGCAGTATTTT.

The chain joins TRBV5-8 to TRBJ2-7, with TRBD2 as a possible D gene (6 bases). CDR1 is SGHTS, CDR2 YDEGEE, per germline. The CDR3 spans 15 residues. V was cut by 1 base and J by 4 bases, with 15 bases left in between. In DNA form, the CDR3 reads TGTGCCAGCAGCTTGCCCCGGTCTCGGGAGTACGAGCAGTACTTC. It yields the protein CASSLPRSREYEQYF.

DNA for the CDR3: TGTGCCAGCAGTGAAGGGACAGAGAATACCGGGGAGCTGTTTTTT. Amino acids: CASSEGTENTGELFF. The chain joins TRBV2 to TRBJ2-2; tentatively, D is TRBD1 (6 bases). Per germline, CDR1 SNHLY and CDR2 FYNNEI. Trimming shortened V by 1 base and J by 5 bases, and 11 bases separated the two germline ends. This CDR3 comprises 15 residues. Based on the CDR3 plus reference TRBV2 and TRBJ2-2, the full variable domain is EPEVTQTPSHQVTQMGQEVILRCVPISNHLYFYWYRQILGQKVEFLVSFYNNEISEKSEIFDDQFSVERPDGSNFTLKIRSTKLEDSAMYFCASSEGTENTGELFFGEGSRLTVL.

This rearrangement joins TRBV18 to TRBJ1-2; no reliable D call. The CDR3 has 16 amino acids. The V gene's germline CDR1 is KGHSH and CDR2 LQKENI. V was trimmed by 1 base and J by 2 bases, leaving 14 bases between them. The CDR3: CASSPRNLGINYGYTF. The CDR3 coding sequence is TGTGCCAGCTCACCACGAAACCTGGGCATCAACTATGGCTACACCTTC.

This sequence joins TRBV25-1 and TRBJ1-6; TRBD1 might be the D (5 bases). This CDR3 region has 15 residues. Trimming pared 3 bases from V and 9 bases from J, leaving 15 bases between. The germline CDR1 and CDR2 sequences are MGHDK and SYGVNS. CDR3 DNA: TGTGCCAGCAGTGATAGGGGACTTTATGGTTCACCCCTCCACTTT. Translation: CASSDRGLYGSPLHF.

The chain is built from TRBV11-2 and TRBJ2-7; D perhaps matches TRBD1 (6 bases). Trimming removed 4 bases at V and 8 bases at J, with 9 bases between. CDR3 length equals 11 residues. Germline V gene sequence: CDR1 SGHAT, CDR2 FQNNGV. CDR3 nucleotides: TGTGCCAGCAGCTACAGGGTAAAGCAGTACTTC. Translating gives CASSYRVKQYF.

V and J are TRBV24-1 and TRBJ1-1; D perhaps matches TRBD1 (5 bases). The CDR3 length is 13 residues. The V gene lost 3 bases and the J gene lost 3 bases, with 7 bases spanning the gap. Germline lookup yields CDR1 KGHDR and CDR2 SFDVKD. As DNA, the CDR3 is TGTGCCACCAGTGATGGACACTACACTGAAGCTTTCTTT. As protein: CATSDGHYTEAFF.

Note on this clone: Other nucleotide sequences from this sample produce the same CDR3. The chain joins TRBV19 to TRBJ2-2, with D possibly TRBD2 on 5 matching bases. Trimming cost V 4 bases and J 0 bases, with 6 bases left between them. The CDR3 sequence is 14 residues long. Germline CDR1 and CDR2: LNHDA and SQIVND (reference sequence). CDR3 loop: CASSRTANTGELFF. In DNA, the CDR3 is TGTGCCAGTAGTAGGACTGCGAACACCGGGGAGCTGTTTTTT.

The rearrangement links TRBV7-8 to TRBJ2-1; D might be TRBD2 (7 bases). Germline CDR1 reads SGHVS; CDR2 reads FQNEAQ. This CDR3 is built from 15 residues. Trimming took off 2 bases at V and 4 bases at J, with 12 bases between the two ends. The CDR3 nucleotides are TGTGCCAGCAGCTTAACGGGGGGCCTGTACAATGAGCAGTTCTTC. The encoded protein is CASSLTGGLYNEQFF.

The chain links TRBV6-5 to TRBJ1-2; a possible D gene is TRBD1 (6 bases). The CDR3 length is 13 residues. Germline CDR1 is MNHEY and CDR2 is SVGAGI. Trimming left V 5 bases short and J 7 bases short, with 14 bases between. DNA of the CDR3: TGTGCCAGCAGTACACGACAGGCTCGTGGCTACACCTTC. Translating it yields CASSTRQARGYTF.

This sequence joins TRBV5-6 and TRBJ1-2, with 9 bases matching TRBD1. The V segment lost 1 base and the J segment 8 bases; nucleotides outside the gene matches: 3. CDR3 size: 13 residues. Germline V gene sequence: CDR1 SGHDT, CDR2 YYEEEE. The CDR3, as DNA: TGTGCCAGCAGCTTGAGGACAGGGGACGGCTACACCTTC. Amino acid sequence: CASSLRTGDGYTF.

The chain is built from TRBV7-9 and TRBJ1-5, with TRBD1 identical over 10 bases. V was clipped by 5 bases and J by 2 bases; unmatched bases: 6. Germline CDR1 SEHNR, CDR2 FQNEAQ (reference sequence). The CDR3 length is 16 residues. The CDR3 nucleotides read TGTGCCAGCAGCCGTCCCGGGACAGGGGGCAATCAGCCCCAGCATTTT. Translating gives CASSRPGTGGNQPQHF.

V is TRBV5-1 and J is TRBJ1-2, with TRBD1 matching 11 bases. The CDR3 length is 16 residues. Germline V gene lookup returns CDR1 SGHRS and CDR2 YFSETQ. V trimming: 4 bases; J trimming: 8 bases; junction bases outside the gene matches: 13. DNA for the CDR3: TGCGCCAGCAGCCACGTAGCCGGACAGGGGGCGCGGGGCTACACCTTC. Amino acids: CASSHVAGQGARGYTF.

The genes are TRBV5-1 and TRBJ2-3; 12 nucleotides match TRBD2. The CDR3 has 16 residues. Germline V gene sequence: CDR1 SGHRS, CDR2 YFSETQ. V lost 0 bases to trimming and J lost 7 bases; unmatched junction nucleotides: 6. The chain's CDR3 is CASSLASGGAVYTQYF. DNA for the CDR3: TGCGCCAGCAGCTTGGCTAGCGGGGGGGCCGTATATACGCAGTATTTT.